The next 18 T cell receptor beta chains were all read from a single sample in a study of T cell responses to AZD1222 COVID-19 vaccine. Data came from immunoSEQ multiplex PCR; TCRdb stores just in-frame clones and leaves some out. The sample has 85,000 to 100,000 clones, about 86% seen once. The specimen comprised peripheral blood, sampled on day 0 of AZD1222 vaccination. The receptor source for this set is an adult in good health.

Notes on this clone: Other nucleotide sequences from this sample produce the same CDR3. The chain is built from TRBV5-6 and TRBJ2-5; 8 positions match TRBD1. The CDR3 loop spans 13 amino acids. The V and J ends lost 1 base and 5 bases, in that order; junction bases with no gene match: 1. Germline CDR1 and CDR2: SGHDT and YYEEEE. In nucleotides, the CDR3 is TGTGCCAGCAGCTTGAACAGGGGGGAGACCCAGTACTTC. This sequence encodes CASSLNRGETQYF.

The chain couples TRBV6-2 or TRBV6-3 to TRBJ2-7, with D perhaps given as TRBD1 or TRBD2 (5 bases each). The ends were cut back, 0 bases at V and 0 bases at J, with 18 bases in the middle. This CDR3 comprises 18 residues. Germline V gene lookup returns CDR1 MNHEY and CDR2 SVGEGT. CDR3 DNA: TGTGCCAGCAGTTACTCCCCCGTCGACGGGGCATCCTCCTACGAGCAGTACTTC. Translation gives CASSYSPVDGASSYEQYF.

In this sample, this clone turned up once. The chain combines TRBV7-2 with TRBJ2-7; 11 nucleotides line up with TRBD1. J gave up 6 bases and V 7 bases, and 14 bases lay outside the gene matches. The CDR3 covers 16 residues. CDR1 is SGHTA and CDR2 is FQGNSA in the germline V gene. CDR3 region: CASTVRTGQGVAEQYF. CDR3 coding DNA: TGTGCCAGCACCGTCCGGACGGGACAGGGGGTTGCCGAGCAGTACTTC.

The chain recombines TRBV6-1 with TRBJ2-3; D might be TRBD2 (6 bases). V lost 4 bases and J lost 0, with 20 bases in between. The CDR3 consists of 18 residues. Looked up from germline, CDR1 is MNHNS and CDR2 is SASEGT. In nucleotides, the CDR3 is TGTGCCAGCAGTGCCCTGCCCGGGAGAAAGACTAGCACAGATACGCAGTATTTT. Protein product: CASSALPGRKTSTDTQYF.

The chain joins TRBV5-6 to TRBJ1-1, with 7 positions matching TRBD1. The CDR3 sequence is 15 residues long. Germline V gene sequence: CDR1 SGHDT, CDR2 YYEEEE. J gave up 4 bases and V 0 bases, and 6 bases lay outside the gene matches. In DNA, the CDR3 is TGTGCCAGCAGCTTGGGAGGGGGCAGGAGCACTGAAGCTTTCTTT. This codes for CASSLGGGRSTEAFF.

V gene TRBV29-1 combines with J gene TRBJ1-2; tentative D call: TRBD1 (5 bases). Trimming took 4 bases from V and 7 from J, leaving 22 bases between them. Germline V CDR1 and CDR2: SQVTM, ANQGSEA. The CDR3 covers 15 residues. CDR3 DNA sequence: TGCAGCGTTGGGTCGGTGCAGGGCAGTATGGGTGGCTACACCTTC. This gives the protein CSVGSVQGSMGGYTF.

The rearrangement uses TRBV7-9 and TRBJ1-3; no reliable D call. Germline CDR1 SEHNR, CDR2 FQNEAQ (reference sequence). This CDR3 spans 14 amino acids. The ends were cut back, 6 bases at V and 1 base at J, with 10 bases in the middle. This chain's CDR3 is CASSPQTSGNTIYF. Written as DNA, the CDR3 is TGTGCCAGCAGTCCTCAAACTTCTGGAAACACCATATATTTT.

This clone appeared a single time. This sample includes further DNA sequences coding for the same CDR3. In DNA form, the CDR3 reads TGTGCCACCAGTGACAGGACAGGGGATGGCTACACCTTC. This gives the protein CATSDRTGDGYTF. This sequence joins TRBV24-1 and TRBJ1-2, with 9 bases that match TRBD1. This CDR3 is 13 amino acids long. V dropped 4 bases and J dropped 6; count of bases not matched to a gene: 2. Germline CDR1 KGHDR, CDR2 SFDVKD.

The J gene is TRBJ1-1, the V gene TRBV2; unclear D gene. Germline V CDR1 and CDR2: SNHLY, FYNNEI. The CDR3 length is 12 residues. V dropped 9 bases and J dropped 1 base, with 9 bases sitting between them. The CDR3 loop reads CARMAENTEAFF. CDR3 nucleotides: TGTGCCAGGATGGCCGAGAACACTGAAGCTTTCTTT. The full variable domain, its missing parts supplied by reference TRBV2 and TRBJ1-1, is EPEVTQTPSHQVTQMGQEVILRCVPISNHLYFYWYRQILGQKVEFLVSFYNNEISEKSEIFDDQFSVERPDGSNFTLKIRSTKLEDSAMYFCARMAENTEAFFGQGTRLTVV.

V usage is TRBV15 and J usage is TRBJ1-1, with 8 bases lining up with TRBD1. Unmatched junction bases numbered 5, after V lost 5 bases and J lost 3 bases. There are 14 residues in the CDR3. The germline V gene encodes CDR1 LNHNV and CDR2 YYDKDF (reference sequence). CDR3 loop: CATSSGGRDTEAFF. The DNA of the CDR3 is TGTGCCACCAGCTCAGGGGGCCGGGACACTGAAGCTTTCTTT.

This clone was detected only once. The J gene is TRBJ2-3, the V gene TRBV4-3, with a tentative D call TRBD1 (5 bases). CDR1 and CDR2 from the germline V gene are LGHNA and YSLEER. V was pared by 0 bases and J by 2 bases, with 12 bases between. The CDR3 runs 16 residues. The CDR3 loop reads CASSQDKQGTTDTQYF. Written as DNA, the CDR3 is TGCGCCAGCAGCCAAGATAAGCAGGGCACCACAGATACGCAGTATTTT.

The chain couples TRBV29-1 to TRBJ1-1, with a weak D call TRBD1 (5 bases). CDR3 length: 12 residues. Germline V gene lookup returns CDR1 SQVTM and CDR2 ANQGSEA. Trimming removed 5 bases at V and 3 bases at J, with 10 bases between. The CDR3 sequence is CSVMGRDTEAFF. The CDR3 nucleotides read TGCAGCGTTATGGGGCGCGACACTGAAGCTTTCTTT. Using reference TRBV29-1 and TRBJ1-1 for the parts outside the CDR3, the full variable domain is SAVISQKPSRDICQRGTSLTIQCQVDSQVTMMFWYRQQPGQSLTLIATANQGSEATYESGFVIDKFPISRPNLTFSTLTVSNMSPEDSSIYLCSVMGRDTEAFFGQGTRLTVV.

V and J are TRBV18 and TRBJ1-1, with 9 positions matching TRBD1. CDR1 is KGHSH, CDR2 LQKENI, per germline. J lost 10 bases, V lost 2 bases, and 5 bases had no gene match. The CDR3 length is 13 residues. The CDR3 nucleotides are TGTGCCAGCTCACCATCGCCGACAGGGGGAGCTTTCTTT. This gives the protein CASSPSPTGGAFF.

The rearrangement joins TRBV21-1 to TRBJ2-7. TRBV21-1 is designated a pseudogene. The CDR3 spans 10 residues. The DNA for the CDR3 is TGTGCCAGCAGCAAAAAGGGACCGGACTTC. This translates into CASSKKGPDF.

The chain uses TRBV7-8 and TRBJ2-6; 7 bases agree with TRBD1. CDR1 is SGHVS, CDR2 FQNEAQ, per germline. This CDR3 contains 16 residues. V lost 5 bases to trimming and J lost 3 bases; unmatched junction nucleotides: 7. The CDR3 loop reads CASSTHTGVGANVLTF. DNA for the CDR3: TGTGCCAGCAGCACTCACACAGGGGTTGGGGCCAACGTCCTGACTTTC.

CDR3 region: CASSLVTGRETQYF. CDR3 DNA sequence: TGTGCCAGCAGCTTAGTAACTGGACGGGAGACCCAGTACTTC. The chain carries TRBV11-1 and TRBJ2-5, with no clear D. CDR3 length equals 14 residues. V was cut by 1 base and J by 5 bases, with 11 bases left in between. The germline V gene has CDR1 SGHAT and CDR2 FQDESV (reference sequence).

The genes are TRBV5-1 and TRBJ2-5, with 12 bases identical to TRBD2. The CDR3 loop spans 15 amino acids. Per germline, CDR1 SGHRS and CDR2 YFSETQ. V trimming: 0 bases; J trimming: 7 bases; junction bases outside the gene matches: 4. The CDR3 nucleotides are TGCGCCAGCAGCTTGGAGTCACTAGCGGGGGGGACCCAGTACTTC. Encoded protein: CASSLESLAGGTQYF.

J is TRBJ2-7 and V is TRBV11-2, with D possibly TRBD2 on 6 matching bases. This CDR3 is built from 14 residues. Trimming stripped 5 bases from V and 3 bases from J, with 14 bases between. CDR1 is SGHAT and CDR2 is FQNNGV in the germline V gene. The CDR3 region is CASSPRRGFYEQYF. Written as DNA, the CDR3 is TGTGCCAGCAGCCCCCGGCGGGGCTTCTACGAGCAGTACTTC. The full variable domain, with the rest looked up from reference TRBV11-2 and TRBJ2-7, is EAGVAQSPRYKIIEKRQSVAFWCNPISGHATLYWYQQILGQGPKLLIQFQNNGVVDDSQLPKDRFSAERLKGVDSTLKIQPAKLEDSAVYLCASSPRRGFYEQYFGPGTRLTVT.